The T cell receptor (beta chain) under discussion was sequenced for a study of T cell responses to AZD1222 COVID-19 vaccine. The table came from immunoSEQ multiplex PCR; TCRdb's copy has only in-frame clones and leaves some out. The data contain 150,000 to 200,000 clones, 92% of them seen just once; the ten biggest clones take up 1% to 1.5%. This CDR3 is 12 amino acids long. Germline lookup yields CDR1 ENHRY and CDR2 SYGVKD. V was trimmed by 7 bases and J by 0 bases, leaving 6 bases between them. Overall study findings and caveats: Without day 14 samples, only post-peak T cell repertoires were studied. Within unmutated variant regions lay the reported targets of nearly half of spike-specific TCRs. It should be noted that donors were predominantly white British and more often female, and clonal diversity was possibly underestimated.

Concerning this clone: Its antigen is still unknown.

Here the sequenced sample was peripheral blood, taken on day 0 of AZD1222 vaccination. The J gene is TRBJ1-1, the V gene TRBV10-3; no reliable D call. The receptor's source is an adult in good health. CDR3 protein: CAIKDMNTEAFF. The CDR3, as DNA: TGTGCCATCAAGGATATGAACACTGAAGCTTTCTTT.